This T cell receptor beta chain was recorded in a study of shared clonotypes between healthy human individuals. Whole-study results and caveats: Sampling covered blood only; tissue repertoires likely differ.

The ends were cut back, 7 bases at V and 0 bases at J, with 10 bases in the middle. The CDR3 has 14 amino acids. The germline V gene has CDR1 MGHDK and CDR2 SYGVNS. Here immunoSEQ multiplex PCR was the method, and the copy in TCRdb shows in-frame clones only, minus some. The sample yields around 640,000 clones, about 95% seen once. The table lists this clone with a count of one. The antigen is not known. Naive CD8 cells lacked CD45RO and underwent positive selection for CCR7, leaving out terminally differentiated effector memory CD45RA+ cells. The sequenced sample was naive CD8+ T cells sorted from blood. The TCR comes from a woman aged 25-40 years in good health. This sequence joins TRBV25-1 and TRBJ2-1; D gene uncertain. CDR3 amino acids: CASISGSSYNEQFF. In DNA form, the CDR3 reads TGTGCCAGCATTTCTGGAAGCTCCTACAATGAGCAGTTCTTC. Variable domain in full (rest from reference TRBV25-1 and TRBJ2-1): EADIYQTPRYLVIGTGKKITLECSQTMGHDKMYWYQQDPGMELHLIHYSYGVNSTEKGDLSSESTVSRIRTEHFPLTLESARPSHTSQYLCASISGSSYNEQFFGPGTRLTVL.